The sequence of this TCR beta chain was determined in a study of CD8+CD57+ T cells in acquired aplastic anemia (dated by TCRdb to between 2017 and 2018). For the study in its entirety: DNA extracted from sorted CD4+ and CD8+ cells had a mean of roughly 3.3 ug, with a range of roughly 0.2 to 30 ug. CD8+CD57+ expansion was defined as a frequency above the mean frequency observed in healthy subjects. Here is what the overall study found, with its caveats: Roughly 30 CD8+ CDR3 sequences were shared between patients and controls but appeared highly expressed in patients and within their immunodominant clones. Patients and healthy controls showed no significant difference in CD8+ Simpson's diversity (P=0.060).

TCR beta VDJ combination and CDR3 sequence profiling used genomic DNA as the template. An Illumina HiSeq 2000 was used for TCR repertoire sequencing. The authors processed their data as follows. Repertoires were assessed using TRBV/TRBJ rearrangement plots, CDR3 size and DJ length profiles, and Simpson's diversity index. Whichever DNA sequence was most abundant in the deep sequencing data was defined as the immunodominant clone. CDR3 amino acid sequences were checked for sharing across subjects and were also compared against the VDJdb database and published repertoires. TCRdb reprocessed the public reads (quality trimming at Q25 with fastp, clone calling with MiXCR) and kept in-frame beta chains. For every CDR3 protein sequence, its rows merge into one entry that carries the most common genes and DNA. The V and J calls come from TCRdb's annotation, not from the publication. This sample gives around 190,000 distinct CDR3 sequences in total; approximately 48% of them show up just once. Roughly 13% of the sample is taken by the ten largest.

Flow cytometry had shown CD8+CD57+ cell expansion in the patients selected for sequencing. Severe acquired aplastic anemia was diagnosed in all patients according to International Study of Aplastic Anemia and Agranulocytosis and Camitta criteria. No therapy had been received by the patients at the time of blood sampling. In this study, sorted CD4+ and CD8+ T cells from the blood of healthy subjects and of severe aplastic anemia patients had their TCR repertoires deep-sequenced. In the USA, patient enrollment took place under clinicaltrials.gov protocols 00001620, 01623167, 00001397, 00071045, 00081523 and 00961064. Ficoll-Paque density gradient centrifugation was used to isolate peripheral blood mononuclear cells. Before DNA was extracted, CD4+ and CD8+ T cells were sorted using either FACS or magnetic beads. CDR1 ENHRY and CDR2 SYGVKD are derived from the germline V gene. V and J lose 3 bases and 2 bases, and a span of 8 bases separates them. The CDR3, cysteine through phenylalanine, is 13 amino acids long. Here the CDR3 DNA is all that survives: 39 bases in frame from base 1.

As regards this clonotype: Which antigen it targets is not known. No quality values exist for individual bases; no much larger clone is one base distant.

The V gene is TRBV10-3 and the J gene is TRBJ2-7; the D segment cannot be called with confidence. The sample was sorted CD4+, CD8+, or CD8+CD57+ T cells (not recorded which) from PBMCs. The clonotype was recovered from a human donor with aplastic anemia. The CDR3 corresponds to CAISEGPAYEQYF. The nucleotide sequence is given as TGTGCCATCAGTGAAGGGCCAGCCTACGAGCAGTACTTC.